The entry below gives a single T cell receptor (beta chain) sequence along with its context. Its antigen remains unidentified. This sample stems from a study of PD-1 blockade in mismatch repair-deficient tumors. Study details: All were previously treated, progressing patients with 12 mismatch repair-deficient cancer types.

Study-level points and caveats: Tumor-resident clones, often absent from pretreatment blood, expanded after pembrolizumab and then contracted.

All patients were mismatch repair deficient, assessed by either PCR or immunohistochemistry. TCRs were sequenced from three patients responding to pembrolizumab. CDR1 LNHDA and CDR2 SQIVND come from the germline V gene (reference sequence). CDR3 length: 14 amino acids. Trimming left V 5 bases short and J 5 bases short, with 10 bases between. Using immunoSEQ multiplex PCR, the repertoire was profiled, and TCRdb retains in-frame clones only, with some absent. The top ten clones hold 6.3% of a sample with some 100,000 clones, roughly four fifths of them seen once. The V call is TRBV19, the J call TRBJ2-6; D not certain. This clonotype originated in an adult with mismatch repair-deficient cancer. The material sequenced was peripheral blood, taken approximately 35 weeks after starting pembrolizumab. The CDR3 loop is CASSLRTWANVLTF. CDR3 DNA: TGTGCCAGTAGTCTTCGGACCTGGGCCAACGTCCTGACTTTC.